This is a list of T cell receptor beta chains from one sample in a study of cytomegalovirus exposure and HLA in healthy donors. Assay used: immunoSEQ multiplex PCR; TCRdb lists only in-frame clones, some missing. This sample has about 99,000 clones; about 79% occur once, and the top ten carry approximately 5%. Sequenced sample: PBMCs. The receptors were sampled from a man aged 60-69 years in good health and CMV-seropositive. Both conserved end residues are part of each CDR3. Clone size is stated in some rows and not others, as once, few, many or a class when expanded.

>-|TRBV6-4|TRBJ1-2
CASSVSQGAGGYTF
>-|TRBV30|TRBJ1-2
CAWSRDNNYGYTF
>-|TRBV15|TRBJ2-5
CATSGGAAQETQYF
>-|TRBV5-4|TRBJ2-5
CASSLDSLQETQYF
>-|TRBV11-2|TRBJ2-4
CASSQFGGGNIQYF
>few|TRBV7-2|TRBJ2-7
CASSLQGALNEQYF
>few|TRBV5-4|TRBJ1-1
CASSLINREAFF
>-|TRBV20-1|TRBJ1-2
CSATQGLFYTF
>-|TRBV10-3|TRBJ2-1
CAISGSGAGDNEQFF
>-|TRBV5-1|TRBJ1-2
CASCPLAGQLNGYTF
>-|TRBV7-9|TRBJ1-2
CASSFGDRNYGYTF
>-|TRBV6-1|TRBJ1-2
CASSSTGSEGYTF
>-|TRBV6-1|TRBJ2-2
CASPGTANTGELFF
>-|TRBV9|TRBJ2-1
CASSVGGGSEQFF
>few|TRBV11-2|TRBJ1-2
CASSPDTYGYTF
>-|TRBV10-1|TRBJ2-3
CASSESSGYTDTQYF
>once|TRBV10-2|TRBJ2-3
CASSESGGPPTDTQYF
>few|TRBV7-9|TRBJ2-6
CASSSSNSGANVLTF
>few|TRBV6-1|TRBJ2-7
CASMGREGGYEQYF
>-|TRBV5-4|TRBJ1-5
CASSLDRNQPQHF
>-|TRBV5-1|TRBJ2-6
CASSSQGAGANVLTF
>-|TRBV4-1|TRBJ2-4
CASAPGIENIQYF
>-|TRBV7-9|TRBJ1-3
CASSLAGGGNTIYF
>-|TRBV27|TRBJ2-7
CASSLLPGSRYEQYF
>once|TRBV28|TRBJ1-5
CASSDGGVNQPQHF
>-|TRBV27|TRBJ1-1
CASSPEGARGTEAFF
>-|TRBV6-4|TRBJ1-1
CASSNPTIEAEAFF
>few|TRBV19|TRBJ1-6
CASSTRDRSSYNSPLHF
>once|TRBV27|TRBJ1-3
CASSQGAQSGNTIYF
>-|TRBV7-2|TRBJ2-1
CASSLALAGGRWNEQFF
>-|TRBV25-1|TRBJ2-2
CASSESFTANTGELFF
>-|TRBV7-6|TRBJ2-3
CASSLGAGGPLDTQYF
>-|TRBV7-7|TRBJ2-1
CASSLGRGSDEQFF
>few|TRBV5-1|TRBJ1-1
CASSWGVGSTEAFF
>-|TRBV9|TRBJ1-3
CASSEGTGVTGNTIYF